This T cell receptor beta chain appears in the sequencing data of a study of tumor-infiltrating lymphocytes in localized non-small cell lung cancer. Germline CDR1 MNHNY, CDR2 SVGAGI (reference sequence). The CDR3 extends over 15 amino acids. Trimming shortened V by 7 bases and J by 0 bases, and 16 bases separated the two germline ends. Assay: immunoSEQ multiplex PCR; the TCRdb copy retains only in-frame clones and omits some. This sample has approximately 12,000 clones, with about 71% found just once. The chain carries TRBV6-6 and TRBJ2-7; D is uncertain. The receptor comes from a human donor with non-small cell lung cancer. Sample: lung tumor tissue. CDR3 coding DNA: TGTGCCAGCACCCACTCGCCGGCCAGCTCCTACGAGCAGTACTTC. As protein: CASTHSPASSYEQYF.